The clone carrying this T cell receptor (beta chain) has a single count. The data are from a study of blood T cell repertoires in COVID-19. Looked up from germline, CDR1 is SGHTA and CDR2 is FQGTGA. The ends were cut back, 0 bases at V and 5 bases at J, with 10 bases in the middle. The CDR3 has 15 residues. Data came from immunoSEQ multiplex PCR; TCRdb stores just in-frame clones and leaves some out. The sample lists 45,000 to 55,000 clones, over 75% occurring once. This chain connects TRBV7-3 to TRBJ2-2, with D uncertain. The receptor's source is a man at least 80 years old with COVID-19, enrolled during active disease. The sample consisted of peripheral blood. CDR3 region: CASSLTVVQTGELFF. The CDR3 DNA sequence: TGTGCCAGCAGCTTAACCGTGGTCCAGACCGGGGAGCTGTTTTTT.